Presented here are 10 T cell receptor beta chains from one specimen sequenced in a study of cytomegalovirus exposure and HLA in healthy donors. The PCR ran on 60 Vbeta and 13 Jbeta primers. Here immunoSEQ multiplex PCR was the method, and the copy in TCRdb shows in-frame clones only, minus some. The table shows 170,000 or so clones, with almost 85% occurring only once. Sample: PBMCs. The source is a boy aged 2 to 10 in good health and CMV-seronegative.

This clone has only one observation. This rearrangement joins TRBV10-2 to TRBJ2-1, with 7 bases lining up with TRBD2. The CDR3 is 16 amino acids. Germline values: CDR1 WSHSY, CDR2 SAAADI. V lost 0 bases to trimming and J lost 6 bases; unmatched junction nucleotides: 8. As DNA, the CDR3 is TGCGCCAGCAGTGAGTCGGGGGGGATCATCCTCAATGAGCAGTTCTTC. Its translation is CASSESGGIILNEQFF.

This clone was observed a few times. This chain links TRBV7-9 with TRBJ2-3; tentatively, D is TRBD2 (6 bases). The V end was cut by 5 bases, the J end by 7 bases, with 28 bases between. The CDR3 contains 18 residues. Per the germline V gene, CDR1 is SEHNR and CDR2 is FQNEAQ (reference sequence). CDR3 residues: CASSIRRNGAGTNNTQYF. CDR3 DNA: TGTGCCAGCAGCATCCGTAGGAATGGGGCGGGAACCAACAATACGCAGTATTTT.

J is TRBJ2-3 and V is TRBV13; tentatively, D is TRBD2 (6 bases). V was cut by 6 bases and J by 0 bases, with 10 bases left in between. This CDR3 contains 14 residues. Germline V gives CDR1 PRHDT, CDR2 FYEKMQ (reference sequence). The CDR3 sequence: CASRRAGSTDTQYF. The CDR3 nucleotides are TGTGCCAGCAGGCGAGCGGGTAGCACAGATACGCAGTATTTT.

The chain has TRBV27 and TRBJ1-2, with D perhaps matching TRBD1 (6 bases). Trimming removed 0 bases at V and 5 bases at J, with 16 bases between. Germline loops: CDR1 MNHEY, CDR2 SMNVEV (reference sequence). This CDR3 has 16 residues. CDR3 in amino acids: CASSLSGRWTEYGYTF. CDR3 DNA: TGTGCCAGCAGTTTATCGGGCCGTTGGACAGAGTATGGCTACACCTTC.

This clone was picked up a small number of times. V gene TRBV7-8 combines with J gene TRBJ1-1, with D possibly TRBD1 on 6 matching bases. The CDR3 is made up of 14 amino acids. Germline values: CDR1 SGHVS, CDR2 FQNEAQ. Trimming removed 5 bases at V and 1 base at J, with 11 bases between. This chain's CDR3 is CASSLGHSNTEAFF. DNA for the CDR3: TGTGCCAGCAGCCTGGGACACTCGAACACTGAAGCTTTCTTT.

The chain couples TRBV4-1 to TRBJ1-3, with TRBD1 matching 7 bases. With V trimmed by 1 base and J by 4 bases, 10 bases remained unmatched. This CDR3 is 17 amino acids long. CDR1 and CDR2 (germline): MGHRA, YSYEKL. The CDR3 protein is CASSQGIIRGQGNTIYF. Here the CDR3 DNA reads TGCGCCAGCAGCCAAGGAATTATAAGGGGACAGGGAAACACCATATATTTT.

The V call is TRBV6-5, the J call TRBJ2-5, with D perhaps TRBD2 (6 bases). The DNA end is a closer match to TRBJ2-7, so the J assignment may be wrong. Germline CDR1 MNHEY, CDR2 SVGAGI. This CDR3 has 12 amino acids. This CDR3 is CASRDSPYEQYF. CDR3 DNA sequence: TGTGCCAGCCGGGACTCACCCTACGAGCAGTACTTC.

The chain joins TRBV5-4 to TRBJ2-7, with 13 nucleotides matching TRBD2. V trimming: 4 bases; J trimming: 3 bases; junction bases outside the gene matches: 4. The CDR3 has 15 residues. In germline, CDR1 is SGHNT, CDR2 YYREEE (reference sequence). CDR3: CASSQGTSGIYEQYF. Written as DNA, the CDR3 is TGTGCCAGCAGCCAAGGGACTAGCGGGATCTACGAGCAGTACTTC.

As concerns this clone: Other DNA sequences from this sample encode an identical CDR3 as well. The chain couples TRBV7-9 to TRBJ2-7; no firm D call. Germline CDR1 SEHNR, CDR2 FQNEAQ (reference sequence). Trimming left V 3 bases short and J 4 bases short, with 4 bases between. The CDR3 has 11 residues. The DNA of the CDR3 is TGTGCCAGCAGCTTGTCTTACGAGCAGTACTTC. This gives the protein CASSLSYEQYF.

The V and J genes are TRBV7-8 and TRBJ2-3; a possible D gene is TRBD2 (6 bases). The V gene lost 5 bases and the J gene lost 4 bases, with 10 bases spanning the gap. Germline V CDR1 and CDR2: SGHVS, FQNEAQ. The CDR3 consists of 13 residues. The CDR3 region has the DNA TGTGCCAGCAGCCCGAGGGAGGCAGATACGCAGTATTTT. Protein product: CASSPREADTQYF. Full variable domain (rest looked up from reference TRBV7-8 and TRBJ2-3): GAGVSQSPRYKVAKRGQDVALRCDPISGHVSLFWYQQALGQGPEFLTYFQNEAQLDKSGLPSDRFFAERPEGSVSTLKIQRTQQEDSAVYLCASSPREADTQYFGPGTRLTVL.